The present T cell receptor beta chain was sequenced within a study of T cell repertoires in aging, cancer and after chemotherapy. Study context: Donor ages fell into six groups from 30 or younger up to 70 or older. Roughly 10 million TCR reads made up the full dataset.

This clonotype is judged medium-sized. Its antigen is unknown. TRB rearrangements spanning V, D and J were amplified using mixed TRB-A/B primers. TCRdb itself ran the multiplex PCR reads through MiXCR, one entry per CDR3 protein. The data hold fewer than 8,500 distinct CDR3 sequences, with 30% observed a single time. Amplification of TCR beta used genomic DNA extracted from peripheral blood. General study results and limits: Age-matched healthy donors had significantly more diverse, less clonal blood TCR repertoires than untreated cancer patients. Across the chemotherapy interval, each cancer cohort showed higher median generation probability, suggesting thymic rebound.

Looked up from germline, CDR1 is MNHEY and CDR2 is SVGAGI. V lost 6 bases to trimming and J lost 5 bases, with 16 bases between them. This CDR3 has 15 amino acids. Sequenced sample: blood. The sequence derives from a human donor with a blood cancer. The genes are TRBV6-5 and TRBJ2-2; tentative D call: TRBD2 (6 bases). CDR3 DNA sequence: TGTGCCAGCAGGGAGGGCAGAGGTGATACCGGGGAGCTGTTTTTT. It translates to CASREGRGDTGELFF.